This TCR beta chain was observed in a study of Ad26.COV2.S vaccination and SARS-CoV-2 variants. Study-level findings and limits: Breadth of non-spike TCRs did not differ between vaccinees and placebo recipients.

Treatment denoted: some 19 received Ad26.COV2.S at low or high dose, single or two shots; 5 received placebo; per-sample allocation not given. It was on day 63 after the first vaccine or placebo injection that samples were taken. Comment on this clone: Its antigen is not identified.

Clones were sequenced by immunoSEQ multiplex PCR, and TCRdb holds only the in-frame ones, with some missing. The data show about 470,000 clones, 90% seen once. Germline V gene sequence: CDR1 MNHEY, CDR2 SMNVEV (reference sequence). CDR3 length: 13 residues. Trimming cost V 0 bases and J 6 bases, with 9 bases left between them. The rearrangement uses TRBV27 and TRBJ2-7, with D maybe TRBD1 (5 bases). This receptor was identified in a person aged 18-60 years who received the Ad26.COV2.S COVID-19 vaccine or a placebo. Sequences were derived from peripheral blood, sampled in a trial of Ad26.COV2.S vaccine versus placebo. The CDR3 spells CASSLSKGSEQYF. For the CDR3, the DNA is TGTGCCAGCAGTTTATCGAAGGGGTCCGAGCAGTACTTC.